This T cell receptor beta chain was retrieved from a study of shared clonotypes between healthy human individuals. Study context: The cohort had two women and three men, ages 18 to 49.

Details on this clone: The antigen remains unidentified.

The authors distributed each subset's genomic DNA evenly over several immunoSEQ plates. Sequenced by immunoSEQ multiplex PCR; TCRdb stores in-frame clones only, minus some. The table has around 690,000 clones, about 92% seen once; the top ten hold around a third. CDR1 SQVTM and CDR2 ANQGSEA come from the germline V gene. The CDR3 is 14 amino acids. V lost 5 bases to trimming and J lost 9 bases, with 19 bases between them. The study's findings and limits: Some clonotypes were shared by all four sorted-subset donors, while others were not shared. The non-shared ones had lower generation probabilities than the shared ones.

Sequencing used memory CD8+ T cells from PBMCs. Noted subset: CD45RO+ cells pooled with CCR7-negative TemRA cells. V usage is TRBV29-1 and J usage is TRBJ2-2; D is perhaps TRBD1 (7 bases). This receptor was identified in a man aged 18 to 29 in good health. Some clones in this sample may be carry-over from other donors' samples. The CDR3: CSVFSGQGDRELFF. CDR3 nucleotides: TGCAGCGTTTTTAGCGGTCAGGGGGACCGGGAGCTGTTTTTT.